The source of this TCR beta chain is a study of PD-1 blockade in classical Hodgkin lymphoma. Study results and limitations: Relapsed/refractory patients reportedly had the lowest baseline TCR diversity, below newly diagnosed patients, who were below healthy donors. Causes of the repertoire differences remain undefined, possibly disease activity or prior therapy.

Regarding this clone: Its target is not known.

Some clones are missing from TCRdb's copy, which holds only in-frame ones; the method was immunoSEQ multiplex PCR. The data contain fewer than 20,000 clones, 70% to 90% of them singletons. Time point reported: newly diagnosed, previously untreated cHL patient sample. For comparison, PBMCs from newly diagnosed, untreated classical Hodgkin lymphoma were used. The sequenced sample was peripheral blood mononuclear cells (PBMCs). This clonotype originated in a human donor with classical Hodgkin lymphoma.

The CDR3 DNA sequence: TGTGCCAGCAGCCCCTCGGCTAGCGGGAACACCGGGGAGCTGTTTTTT. Residues: CASSPSASGNTGELFF. V is TRBV5-4 and J is TRBJ2-2, with TRBD2 matching 7 bases. The germline gives CDR1 SGHNT, CDR2 YYREEE (reference sequence). The CDR3 covers 16 residues. V was clipped by 4 bases and J by 1 base; unmatched bases: 7.